This T cell receptor (beta chain) was obtained from a study of CD8 T cells in Susac syndrome. The T cells that were sequenced for TCR beta were CD8+ and CD4+ cells from blood. Purification of the CD8+ and CD4+ T cells relied on negative isolation, and TEMRA cells underwent FACS enrichment. Study conclusions and caveats: The number of individuals included in the study's TCR sequencing and HLA analysis was acknowledged as relatively small.

Comment on this clonotype: Its antigen is unknown.

Random-hexamer reverse transcription was applied to roughly 0.45 to 1 ug RNA. TCR beta CDR3 was amplified by immunoSEQ covering 54 Vbeta and 13 Jbeta. Using its own MiXCR run on the immunoSEQ multiplex PCR reads, TCRdb lists one record per CDR3 protein. The sample shows tens of thousands of distinct CDR3 sequences, around 94% of them seen only once. Trimming took off 3 bases at V and 1 base at J, with 6 bases between the two ends. Germline V gene data show CDR1 as MNHEY and CDR2 as SMNVEV (reference sequence). The CDR3 is 13 residues long. The chain employs TRBV27 and TRBJ1-1; D is unclear. Specimen: CD8+ T cells from PBMCs. The sequence was collected from a human donor in good health. The CDR3 DNA sequence: TGTGCCAGCAGTTTTCCCGGGAACACTGAAGCTTTCTTT. Residues: CASSFPGNTEAFF.